Listed below are T cell receptor beta chains from one sample, sequenced in a study of response to subunit inactivated influenza vaccine. TCRdb processed the RT-PCR reads anew with MiXCR; each CDR3 protein has one entry. Altogether under 550,000 distinct CDR3 sequences are present, under 9% being singletons, with the ten largest covering about an eighth. The sample was PBMCs from blood, taken 23 to 25 months after vaccination. Source of these receptors: a man between 50 and 70 years old who received an inactivated influenza vaccine. Both conserved end residues are part of each CDR3. The D gene is left open where the match is weak. Rows give clone size only sometimes, using once, few, many, or a class for an expanded clone.

d_call: NA
clone_size: NA
j_call: TRBJ2-3
v_call: TRBV6-4
cdr3_nt: TGTGCCAGCAGTGACTCGACTCTAGCGATAAGAAGCACAGATACGCAGTATTTT
cdr3_aa: CASSDSTLAIRSTDTQYF

d_call: NA
clone_size: many
j_call: TRBJ2-2
v_call: TRBV10-3
cdr3_nt: TGTGCCATCAGTAGTCGAGGGGCACCCACCGGGGAGCTGTTTTTT
cdr3_aa: CAISSRGAPTGELFF

d_call: NA
clone_size: NA
j_call: TRBJ2-7
v_call: TRBV7-2
cdr3_nt: TGTGCCAGCAGCTTAGCAGCCGGGGACGAGCAGTACTTC
cdr3_aa: CASSLAAGDEQYF

d_call: NA
clone_size: NA
j_call: TRBJ2-2
v_call: TRBV7-2
cdr3_nt: TGTGCCAGCAGCCGAGGGGGAGCCACCGGGGAGCTGTTTTTT
cdr3_aa: CASSRGGATGELFF

d_call: TRBD1
clone_size: NA
j_call: TRBJ2-3
v_call: TRBV6-1
cdr3_nt: TGTGCCAGCACCGAGTGGGGACAGACCACAGATACGCAGTATTTT
cdr3_aa: CASTEWGQTTDTQYF

d_call: NA
clone_size: many
j_call: TRBJ1-5
v_call: TRBV11-2
cdr3_nt: TGTGCCAGCAGCTTGCCACGTTGGTATAGCAATCAGCCCCAGCATTTT
cdr3_aa: CASSLPRWYSNQPQHF

d_call: TRBD1
clone_size: few
j_call: TRBJ2-5
v_call: TRBV4-2
cdr3_nt: TGTGCCAGCAGCCAAGAGGGACAGCGTCAAGAGACCCAGTACTTC
cdr3_aa: CASSQEGQRQETQYF

d_call: NA
clone_size: few
j_call: TRBJ1-3
v_call: TRBV6-5
cdr3_nt: TGTGCCAGCAGTTACGGAGCGGGGGGAAACACCATATATTTT
cdr3_aa: CASSYGAGGNTIYF

d_call: TRBD1
clone_size: few
j_call: TRBJ2-5
v_call: TRBV29-1
cdr3_nt: TGCAGCGTGGGTCAAGGGACAGGGTGGGGAGAGACCCAGTACTTC
cdr3_aa: CSVGQGTGWGETQYF

d_call: TRBD1
clone_size: NA
j_call: TRBJ1-1
v_call: TRBV18
cdr3_nt: TGTGCCAGCTCACCAGGACAGGGGGTAAGGACTGAAGCTTTCTTT
cdr3_aa: CASSPGQGVRTEAFF

d_call: NA
clone_size: many
j_call: TRBJ2-3
v_call: TRBV20-1
cdr3_nt: TGCAGTGCTAGAGATCGGAGTGGGCCAGATACGCAGTATTTT
cdr3_aa: CSARDRSGPDTQYF

d_call: NA
clone_size: many
j_call: TRBJ2-1
v_call: TRBV9
cdr3_nt: TGTGCCAGCAGCGCTCCCGAGCTGGGCAATGAGCAGTTCTTC
cdr3_aa: CASSAPELGNEQFF

d_call: NA
clone_size: few
j_call: TRBJ1-4
v_call: TRBV12-3/TRBV12-4
cdr3_nt: TGTGCCAGCAGTTTGTGGGGATCGAATGAAAAACTGTTTTTT
cdr3_aa: CASSLWGSNEKLFF

d_call: TRBD1
clone_size: NA
j_call: TRBJ1-6
v_call: TRBV20-1
cdr3_nt: TGCAGTGCTAGCCCGTCGGCAGGGGGAAGGAATTCACCCCTCCACTTT
cdr3_aa: CSASPSAGGRNSPLHF

d_call: NA
clone_size: many
j_call: TRBJ2-1
v_call: TRBV14
cdr3_nt: TGTGCCAGCAGCCTTGCTACGGGGGTGTACAATGAGCAGTTCTTC
cdr3_aa: CASSLATGVYNEQFF

d_call: NA
clone_size: many
j_call: TRBJ1-1
v_call: TRBV10-3
cdr3_nt: TGTGCCATCAGTGAGTCGATTGCAGGGTATGAAGCTTTCTTT
cdr3_aa: CAISESIAGYEAFF

d_call: TRBD2
clone_size: many
j_call: TRBJ2-1
v_call: TRBV20-1
cdr3_nt: TGCAGTGCTAGAGATGTGGTAGCGGGAGTCGATGAGCAGTTCTTC
cdr3_aa: CSARDVVAGVDEQFF

d_call: TRBD1
clone_size: many
j_call: TRBJ2-2
v_call: TRBV7-6
cdr3_nt: TGTGCCAGCAGCTATACGGACAGGGGAATCGGGGAGCTGTTTTTT
cdr3_aa: CASSYTDRGIGELFF

d_call: NA
clone_size: NA
j_call: TRBJ2-3
v_call: TRBV7-9
cdr3_nt: TGTGCCAGCAGCTTAGATGGCGTACGGACAGATACGCAGTATTTT
cdr3_aa: CASSLDGVRTDTQYF

d_call: TRBD2
clone_size: few
j_call: TRBJ2-3
v_call: TRBV11-2
cdr3_nt: TGTGCCAGCAGCCTCCATCCGGGACTAGTTCCCTTCAGTCGCCCAGATACGCAGTATTTT
cdr3_aa: CASSLHPGLVPFSRPDTQYF

d_call: NA
clone_size: few
j_call: TRBJ1-3
v_call: TRBV20-1
cdr3_nt: TGCAGTGCTAACAGGAACTCTGGAAACACCATATATTTT
cdr3_aa: CSANRNSGNTIYF

d_call: TRBD1
clone_size: few
j_call: TRBJ2-2
v_call: TRBV12-3/TRBV12-4
cdr3_nt: TGTGCCAGCAGCTCCGGGACAGGGGGCGCCGGGGAGCTGTTTTTT
cdr3_aa: CASSSGTGGAGELFF

d_call: TRBD1
clone_size: many
j_call: TRBJ2-3
v_call: TRBV5-1
cdr3_nt: TGCGCCAGCTACTCCCGGGACAGAGCAGATACGCAGTATTTT
cdr3_aa: CASYSRDRADTQYF

d_call: NA
clone_size: many
j_call: TRBJ2-5
v_call: TRBV27
cdr3_nt: TGTGCCAGCAGACTACAGAACCAAGAGACCCAGTACTTC
cdr3_aa: CASRLQNQETQYF

d_call: TRBD1
clone_size: few
j_call: TRBJ1-6
v_call: TRBV20-1
cdr3_nt: TGCAGTGCTAGAGATCGATATGACAGGGCCGTCGATTCACCCCTCCACTTT
cdr3_aa: CSARDRYDRAVDSPLHF

d_call: NA
clone_size: NA
j_call: TRBJ2-7
v_call: TRBV18
cdr3_nt: TGTGCCAGCTCACCTCAGCCCTACGAGCAGTACTTC
cdr3_aa: CASSPQPYEQYF

d_call: TRBD1
clone_size: many
j_call: TRBJ1-5
v_call: TRBV7-8
cdr3_nt: TGTGCCAGCAGCCCCGGGACAGTAAATCAGCCCCAGCATTTT
cdr3_aa: CASSPGTVNQPQHF

d_call: NA
clone_size: many
j_call: TRBJ1-6
v_call: TRBV3-1
cdr3_nt: TGTGCCAGCAGCCTTAAGGGAACCCTCCACTTT
cdr3_aa: CASSLKGTLHF

d_call: NA
clone_size: NA
j_call: TRBJ1-5
v_call: TRBV18
cdr3_nt: TGTGCCAGCTCACCTCAGCATGACAGCAATTGGCCCCAGCATTTT
cdr3_aa: CASSPQHDSNWPQHF

d_call: NA
clone_size: few
j_call: TRBJ1-5
v_call: TRBV20-1
cdr3_nt: TGCAGTGCTGGACGGACACCTAATCAGCCCCAGCATTTT
cdr3_aa: CSAGRTPNQPQHF

d_call: NA
clone_size: few
j_call: TRBJ2-1
v_call: TRBV20-1
cdr3_nt: TGCAGTGCTTTTCAGGGAGATGGGGTGAATGAGCAGTTCTTC
cdr3_aa: CSAFQGDGVNEQFF

d_call: NA
clone_size: few
j_call: TRBJ1-1
v_call: TRBV14
cdr3_nt: TGTGCCAGCAGCCCCCAACCGGGAAGAAGAACTGAAGCTTTCTTT
cdr3_aa: CASSPQPGRRTEAFF

d_call: TRBD1
clone_size: few
j_call: TRBJ1-6
v_call: TRBV12-3/TRBV12-4
cdr3_nt: TGTGCCAGCAGGGAGACAGGGGGCGCAGGATCACCCCTCCACTTT
cdr3_aa: CASRETGGAGSPLHF

d_call: NA
clone_size: NA
j_call: TRBJ2-5
v_call: TRBV7-8
cdr3_nt: TGTGCCAGCAGCTTATTCCGGGAGCAGACGGAGACCCAGTACTTC
cdr3_aa: CASSLFREQTETQYF

d_call: NA
clone_size: many
j_call: TRBJ2-2
v_call: TRBV7-2
cdr3_nt: TGTGCCAGCAGCCCCCATATGAGCACCGGGGAGCTGTTTTTT
cdr3_aa: CASSPHMSTGELFF

d_call: TRBD1
clone_size: NA
j_call: TRBJ2-7
v_call: TRBV9
cdr3_nt: TGTGCCAGCAGCGTCGGACAGGGGCCGGCCTACGAGCAGTACTTC
cdr3_aa: CASSVGQGPAYEQYF

d_call: TRBD2
clone_size: NA
j_call: TRBJ2-1
v_call: TRBV7-2
cdr3_nt: TGTGCCAGCAGACGCGGGACTAGCCGGTACAATGAGCAGTTCTTC
cdr3_aa: CASRRGTSRYNEQFF

d_call: TRBD1
clone_size: many
j_call: TRBJ1-6
v_call: TRBV11-2
cdr3_nt: TGTGCCAGCAGCTTAGATGGGGCAGGGGGGTTCTATAATTCACCCCTCCACTTT
cdr3_aa: CASSLDGAGGFYNSPLHF

d_call: TRBD1
clone_size: many
j_call: TRBJ2-2
v_call: TRBV6-1
cdr3_nt: TGTGCCAGCAGTAAAGACAGGACAGGGGCTCGATTGGGGCAAACCGGGGAGCTGTTTTTT
cdr3_aa: CASSKDRTGARLGQTGELFF

d_call: TRBD2
clone_size: NA
j_call: TRBJ2-1
v_call: TRBV3-1
cdr3_nt: TGTGCCAGCAGCCTGGGGCGGGGGGGCCCCAATGAGCAGTTCTTC
cdr3_aa: CASSLGRGGPNEQFF

d_call: NA
clone_size: NA
j_call: TRBJ2-3
v_call: TRBV7-8
cdr3_nt: TGTGCCAGCAGCTTCAGACACCGTTCCTCTAATACGCAGTATTTT
cdr3_aa: CASSFRHRSSNTQYF

d_call: NA
clone_size: many
j_call: TRBJ2-5
v_call: TRBV29-1
cdr3_nt: TGCAGCTCAAGACAGCAAGAGACCCAGTACTTC
cdr3_aa: CSSRQQETQYF

d_call: TRBD1
clone_size: many
j_call: TRBJ2-2
v_call: TRBV20-1
cdr3_nt: TGCAGTGCCGACCGGGCGGACAGGGCAAACACCGGGGAGCTGTTTTTT
cdr3_aa: CSADRADRANTGELFF

d_call: TRBD1
clone_size: few
j_call: TRBJ2-7
v_call: TRBV20-1
cdr3_nt: TGCAGTGCTAGTCTTGGGACAGGGTCCTACGAGCAGTACTTC
cdr3_aa: CSASLGTGSYEQYF

d_call: NA
clone_size: few
j_call: TRBJ2-4
v_call: TRBV7-9
cdr3_nt: TGTGCCAGCAGCCAGGACGGGCGAGTAGGCATTCAGTACTTC
cdr3_aa: CASSQDGRVGIQYF

d_call: NA
clone_size: few
j_call: TRBJ2-7
v_call: TRBV20-1
cdr3_nt: TGCAGTGCTAGGGACAAACTGAACCCGTACTACGAGCAGTACTTC
cdr3_aa: CSARDKLNPYYEQYF

d_call: NA
clone_size: NA
j_call: TRBJ2-7
v_call: TRBV25-1
cdr3_nt: TGTGCCAGCAGTGAATCCATTCCCCCTTCCGAGCAGTACTTC
cdr3_aa: CASSESIPPSEQYF

d_call: TRBD1
clone_size: few
j_call: TRBJ1-4
v_call: TRBV29-1
cdr3_nt: TGCAGCGTTGCGACCGGGACAGGTAGTGAAAAACTGTTTTTT
cdr3_aa: CSVATGTGSEKLFF

d_call: TRBD1
clone_size: NA
j_call: TRBJ2-7
v_call: TRBV4-1
cdr3_nt: TGCGCCAGCAGCCAAGAGGGTACAGGGGTAGGCGAGCAGTACTTC
cdr3_aa: CASSQEGTGVGEQYF

d_call: TRBD1
clone_size: few
j_call: TRBJ1-2
v_call: TRBV6-1
cdr3_nt: TGTGCCGGAAACAGGGGGAGCGCGGATCCGTATGGCTACACCTTC
cdr3_aa: CAGNRGSADPYGYTF

d_call: NA
clone_size: many
j_call: TRBJ2-2
v_call: TRBV6-5
cdr3_nt: TGTGCCAGCAGTTACTCCCAGAACACCGGGGAGCTGTTTTTT
cdr3_aa: CASSYSQNTGELFF

d_call: NA
clone_size: few
j_call: TRBJ2-5
v_call: TRBV24-1
cdr3_nt: TGTGCCACCAGTGATTTCCTAATTGACAGGGAGGTGAACTCTGGGACTACCCAGTACTTC
cdr3_aa: CATSDFLIDREVNSGTTQYF

d_call: TRBD1
clone_size: many
j_call: TRBJ1-5
v_call: TRBV5-6
cdr3_nt: TGTGCCAGCAGCGTGACAGGGTTGAGTCAGCCCCAGCATTTT
cdr3_aa: CASSVTGLSQPQHF

d_call: NA
clone_size: few
j_call: TRBJ2-1
v_call: TRBV7-9
cdr3_nt: TGTGCCAGCAGCGCCACACAGATTGACAATGAGCAGTTCTTC
cdr3_aa: CASSATQIDNEQFF